This T cell receptor (beta chain) was obtained from a study of cytomegalovirus exposure and HLA in healthy donors. Points on this clone: Its antigen is unknown. One end of the junction does not line up with germline, which may come from a read error.

The method was immunoSEQ multiplex PCR; TCRdb's version includes in-frame clones alone and lacks a portion of them. Among about 280,000 clones listed, 88% were seen once. The donors were members of the roughly 120-subject validation cohort (separate from the roughly 680-subject first cohort). Findings and caveats of the study: It was found in a later analysis that first-cohort TCR clusters tended to co-occur in the 120 validation repertoires. The CMV antigen specificity of a few CMV-associated chains was confirmed through in vitro analysis. Listed as cytomegalovirus-associated were 164 TCR beta chains.

The germline V gene has CDR1 MNHEY and CDR2 SMNVEV (reference sequence). There are 16 residues in the CDR3. The source is a woman younger than 35 in good health and CMV-seronegative. V is TRBV27 and J is TRBJ2-7; TRBD1 agrees at 8 bases. The sequenced material came from PBMCs. The CDR3 sequence: CASSLSGQGGLYEQYF. CDR3 DNA sequence: TGTGCCAGCAGTCTATCAGGACAGGGAGGTCTCTACGAGCAGTACTTC.